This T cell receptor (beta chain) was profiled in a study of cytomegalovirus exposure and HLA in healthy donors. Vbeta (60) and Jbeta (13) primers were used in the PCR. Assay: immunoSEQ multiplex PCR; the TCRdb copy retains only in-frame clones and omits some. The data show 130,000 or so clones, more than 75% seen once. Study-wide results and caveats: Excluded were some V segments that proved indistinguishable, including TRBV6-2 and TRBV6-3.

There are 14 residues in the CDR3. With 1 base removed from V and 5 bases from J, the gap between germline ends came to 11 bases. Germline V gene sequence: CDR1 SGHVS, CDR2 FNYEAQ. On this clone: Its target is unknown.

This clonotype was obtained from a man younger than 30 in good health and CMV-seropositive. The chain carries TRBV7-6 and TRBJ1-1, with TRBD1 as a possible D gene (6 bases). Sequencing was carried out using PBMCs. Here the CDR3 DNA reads TGTGCCAGCAGCTTAGTTCAGGGGTCAACTGAAGCTTTCTTT. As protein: CASSLVQGSTEAFF. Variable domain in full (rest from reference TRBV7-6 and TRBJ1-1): GAGVSQSPRYKVTKRGQDVALRCDPISGHVSLYWYRQALGQGPEFLTYFNYEAQQDKSGLPNDRFSAERPEGSISTLTIQRTEQRDSAMYRCASSLVQGSTEAFFGQGTRLTVV.